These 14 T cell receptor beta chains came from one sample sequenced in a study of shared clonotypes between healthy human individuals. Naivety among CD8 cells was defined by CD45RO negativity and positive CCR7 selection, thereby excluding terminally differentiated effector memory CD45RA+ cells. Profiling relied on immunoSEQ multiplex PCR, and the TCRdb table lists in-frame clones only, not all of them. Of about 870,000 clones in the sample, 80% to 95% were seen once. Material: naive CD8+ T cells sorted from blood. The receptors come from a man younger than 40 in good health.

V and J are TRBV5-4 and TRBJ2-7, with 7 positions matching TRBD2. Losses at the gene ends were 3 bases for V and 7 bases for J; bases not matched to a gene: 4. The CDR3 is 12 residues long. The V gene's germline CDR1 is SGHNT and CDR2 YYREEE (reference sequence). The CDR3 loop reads CASSSGGWEQYF. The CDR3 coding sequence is TGTGCCAGCAGCTCGGGGGGATGGGAGCAGTACTTC.

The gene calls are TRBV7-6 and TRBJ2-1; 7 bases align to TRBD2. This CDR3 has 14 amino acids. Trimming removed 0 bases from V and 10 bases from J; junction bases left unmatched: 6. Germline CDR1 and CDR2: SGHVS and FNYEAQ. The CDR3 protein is CASSLAREHKEQFF. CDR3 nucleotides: TGTGCCAGCAGCTTAGCGCGGGAGCATAAGGAGCAGTTCTTC.

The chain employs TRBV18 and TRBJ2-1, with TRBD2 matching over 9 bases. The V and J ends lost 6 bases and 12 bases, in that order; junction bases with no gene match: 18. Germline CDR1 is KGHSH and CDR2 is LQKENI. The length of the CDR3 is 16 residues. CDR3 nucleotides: TGTGCCAGCTCCTCCTTCCCGGGGACTAGCCCTGAGGGGCAGTTCTTC. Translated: CASSSFPGTSPEGQFF.

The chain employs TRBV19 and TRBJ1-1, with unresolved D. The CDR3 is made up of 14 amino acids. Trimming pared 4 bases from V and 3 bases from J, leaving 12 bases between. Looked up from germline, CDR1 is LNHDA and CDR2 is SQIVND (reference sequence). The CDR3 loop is CASSKWVADTEAFF. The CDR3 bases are TGTGCCAGTAGTAAGTGGGTTGCGGACACTGAAGCTTTCTTT.

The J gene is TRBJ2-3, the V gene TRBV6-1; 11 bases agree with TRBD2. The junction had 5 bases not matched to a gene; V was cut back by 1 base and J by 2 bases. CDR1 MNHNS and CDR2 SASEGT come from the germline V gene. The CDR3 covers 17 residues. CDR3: CASSEEGLAAYTDTQYF. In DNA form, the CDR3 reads TGTGCCAGCAGTGAAGAGGGACTAGCGGCGTACACAGATACGCAGTATTTT.

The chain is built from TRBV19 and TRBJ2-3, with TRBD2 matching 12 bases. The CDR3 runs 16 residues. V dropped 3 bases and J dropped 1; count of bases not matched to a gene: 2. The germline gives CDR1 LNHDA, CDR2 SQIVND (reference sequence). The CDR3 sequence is CASSIGLAGRTDTQYF. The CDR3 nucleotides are TGTGCCAGTAGTATCGGACTAGCGGGGCGCACAGATACGCAGTATTTT. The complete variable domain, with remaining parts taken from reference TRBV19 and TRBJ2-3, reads DGGITQSPKYLFRKEGQNVTLSCEQNLNHDAMYWYRQDPGQGLRLIYYSQIVNDFQKGDIAEGYSVSREKKESFPLTVTSAQKNPTAFYLCASSIGLAGRTDTQYFGPGTRLTVL.

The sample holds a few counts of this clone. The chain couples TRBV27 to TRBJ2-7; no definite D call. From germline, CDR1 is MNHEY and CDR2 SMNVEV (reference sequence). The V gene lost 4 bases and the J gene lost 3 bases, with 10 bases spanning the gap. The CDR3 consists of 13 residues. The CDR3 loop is CASSYSVGYEQYF. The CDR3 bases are TGTGCCAGCAGTTATTCGGTCGGCTACGAGCAGTACTTC.

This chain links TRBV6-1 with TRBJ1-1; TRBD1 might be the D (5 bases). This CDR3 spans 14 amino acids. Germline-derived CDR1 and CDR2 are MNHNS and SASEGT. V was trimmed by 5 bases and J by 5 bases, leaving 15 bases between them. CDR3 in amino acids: CASSTQTDRTEAFF. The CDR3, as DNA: TGTGCCAGCAGTACACAGACAGATAGGACTGAAGCTTTCTTT.

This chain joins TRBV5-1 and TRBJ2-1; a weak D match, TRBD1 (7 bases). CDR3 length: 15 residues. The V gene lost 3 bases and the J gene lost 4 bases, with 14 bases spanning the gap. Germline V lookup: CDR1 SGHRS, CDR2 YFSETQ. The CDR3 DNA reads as TGCGCCAGCAGCTATACGACAGGGACTTACAATGAGCAGTTCTTC. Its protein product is CASSYTTGTYNEQFF.

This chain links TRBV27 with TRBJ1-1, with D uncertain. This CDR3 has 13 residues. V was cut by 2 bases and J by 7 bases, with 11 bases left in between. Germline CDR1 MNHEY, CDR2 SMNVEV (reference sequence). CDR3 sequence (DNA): TGTGCCAGCAGTTTAAGGTATGGCAATGAAGCTTTCTTT. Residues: CASSLRYGNEAFF.

DNA for the CDR3: TGCGCCAGCAGCTTTAACAGCGGCTCCTACGAGCAGTACTTC. This translates into CASSFNSGSYEQYF. The rearrangement joins TRBV5-1 to TRBJ2-7; D is possibly TRBD2 (5 bases). The V and J ends lost 2 bases and 0 bases respectively, with 9 bases between them. This CDR3 contains 14 residues. From germline, CDR1 is SGHRS and CDR2 YFSETQ.

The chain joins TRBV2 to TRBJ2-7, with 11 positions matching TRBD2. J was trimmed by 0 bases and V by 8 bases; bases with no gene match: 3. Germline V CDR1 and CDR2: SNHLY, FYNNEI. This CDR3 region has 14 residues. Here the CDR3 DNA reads TGTGCCAGCCCGGGACTAGCGGCCTCCTACGAGCAGTACTTC. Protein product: CASPGLAASYEQYF.

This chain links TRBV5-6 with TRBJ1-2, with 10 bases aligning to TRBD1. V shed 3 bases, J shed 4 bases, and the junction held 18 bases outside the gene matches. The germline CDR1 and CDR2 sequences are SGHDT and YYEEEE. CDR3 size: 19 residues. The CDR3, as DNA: TGTGCCAGCAGCTCGCGACCATCCCGGGACAGGGGACACCTCTATGGCTACACCTTC. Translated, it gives CASSSRPSRDRGHLYGYTF.

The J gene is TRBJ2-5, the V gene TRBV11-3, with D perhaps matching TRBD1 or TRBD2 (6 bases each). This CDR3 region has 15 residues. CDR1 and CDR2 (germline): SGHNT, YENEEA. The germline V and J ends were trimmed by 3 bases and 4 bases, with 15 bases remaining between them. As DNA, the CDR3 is TGTGCCAGCAGCTTGAGGGGGTACGGGAGAGAGACCCAGTACTTC. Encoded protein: CASSLRGYGRETQYF.